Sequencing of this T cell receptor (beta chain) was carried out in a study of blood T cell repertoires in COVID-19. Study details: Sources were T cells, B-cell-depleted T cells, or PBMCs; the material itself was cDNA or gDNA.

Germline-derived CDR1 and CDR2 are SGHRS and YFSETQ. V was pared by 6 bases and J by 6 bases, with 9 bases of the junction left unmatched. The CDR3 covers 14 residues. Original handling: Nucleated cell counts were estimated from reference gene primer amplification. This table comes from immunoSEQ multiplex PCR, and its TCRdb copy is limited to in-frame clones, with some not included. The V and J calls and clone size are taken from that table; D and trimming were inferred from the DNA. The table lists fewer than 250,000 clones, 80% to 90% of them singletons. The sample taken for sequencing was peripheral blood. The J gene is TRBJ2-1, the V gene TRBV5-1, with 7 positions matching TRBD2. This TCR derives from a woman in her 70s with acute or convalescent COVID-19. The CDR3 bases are TGCGCCAGCACCACCGGGACTACCTTCAATGAGCAGTTCTTC. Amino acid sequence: CASTTGTTFNEQFF.